These T cell receptor beta chains were read from a single sample in a study. One entry per CDR3 protein, called by TCRdb with MiXCR from the 5' RACE reads. This sample carries about 10,000 distinct CDR3 sequences, around 15% of them seen once, and the ten largest clones take 2.5% to 3.5%. The sample taken for sequencing was Tregs sorted from blood. These TCRs come from a female donor with breast cancer. Each CDR3 is given with its conserved first and last residue. Fields, in order: J gene, clone size, D gene, V gene, CDR3 DNA, CDR3 protein. D genes are given only for firm matches. The size of a clone is reported for some rows only, either as once, few or many, or as a class for expanded clones.

J: TRBJ2-7
size: medium-sized
D: -
V: TRBV28
DNA: TGTGCCAGCAGCACAACTGGGGCCGAGCAGTACTTC
CDR3: CASSTTGAEQYF

J: TRBJ2-3
size: many
D: TRBD2
V: TRBV13
DNA: TGTGCCAGCCCTACAAGCGGGGGGGCTCGAACAGATACGCAGTATTTT
CDR3: CASPTSGGARTDTQYF

J: TRBJ1-3
size: many
D: TRBD1
V: TRBV5-1
DNA: TGCGCCAGCAGCTCCGGGACAGGGAAGGCGGACACCATATATTTT
CDR3: CASSSGTGKADTIYF

J: TRBJ1-5
size: few
D: -
V: TRBV2
DNA: TGTGCCAGCAGTTTTGATATTAATCAGCCCCAGCATTTT
CDR3: CASSFDINQPQHF

J: TRBJ1-1
size: -
D: -
V: TRBV20-1
DNA: TGCAGTGCTAGAGTATCCATCATGAACACTGAAGCTTTCTTT
CDR3: CSARVSIMNTEAFF

J: TRBJ1-4
size: few
D: -
V: TRBV12-2
DNA: TGTGCAAGTCGCTTAGTGCAACCTACGCCGGGATATGAAAAACTGTTTTTT
CDR3: CASRLVQPTPGYEKLFF

J: TRBJ2-7
size: many
D: -
V: TRBV7-2
DNA: TGTGCCAGCAGCTTAATTGTCTGGGGGAGGAGCTCCTACGAGCAGTACTTC
CDR3: CASSLIVWGRSSYEQYF

J: TRBJ2-3
size: medium-sized
D: TRBD2
V: TRBV3-1
DNA: TGTGCCAGCAGCCAAGAGGTGGAAGCGGGAGGAACAGATACGCAGTATTTT
CDR3: CASSQEVEAGGTDTQYF

J: TRBJ2-1
size: many
D: -
V: TRBV20-1
DNA: TGCAGTGCTAGGTCATCCCTAGGGCGGGAAGCCTACAATGAGCAGTTCTTC
CDR3: CSARSSLGREAYNEQFF

J: TRBJ2-5
size: medium-sized
D: -
V: TRBV4-1
DNA: TGCGCCAGCAGCCAAGATGGGGGCAGGGGCTTTGAAGAGACCCAGTACTTC
CDR3: CASSQDGGRGFEETQYF

J: TRBJ2-7
size: medium-sized
D: TRBD2
V: TRBV11-3
DNA: TGTGCCAGCAGCTTCCTTAGCGGGAGGAACGACGAGCAGTACTTC
CDR3: CASSFLSGRNDEQYF

J: TRBJ1-1
size: -
D: -
V: TRBV12-3/TRBV12-4
DNA: TGTGCCAGCAGTCATGGGGCGGGTACGAACACTGAAGCTTTCTTT
CDR3: CASSHGAGTNTEAFF

J: TRBJ2-1
size: medium-sized
D: -
V: TRBV7-3
DNA: TGTGCCAGCAGCTTATCGGCTAGGGATGAGCAGTTCTTC
CDR3: CASSLSARDEQFF

J: TRBJ2-1
size: -
D: TRBD2
V: TRBV24-1
DNA: TGTGCCACCAGTGCAACGACTAGCGGGAGGGCCTATGAGCAGTTCTTC
CDR3: CATSATTSGRAYEQFF

J: TRBJ1-5
size: medium-sized
D: -
V: TRBV6-6
DNA: TGTGCCAGCAGACGACAGGAAAATCAGCCCCAGCATTTT
CDR3: CASRRQENQPQHF

J: TRBJ1-5
size: many
D: -
V: TRBV7-2
DNA: TGTGCCAGCAGCTTACAGGGCAATCAGCCCCAGCATTTT
CDR3: CASSLQGNQPQHF

J: TRBJ1-1
size: medium-sized
D: -
V: TRBV6-5
DNA: TGTGCCAGCAGTTACGGGAGGGGAACTGAAGCTTTCTTT
CDR3: CASSYGRGTEAFF

J: TRBJ2-2
size: many
D: -
V: TRBV4-2
DNA: TGTGCCAGCAGCTACCCCCGGGACGGGAACACCGGGGAGCTGTTTTTT
CDR3: CASSYPRDGNTGELFF

J: TRBJ2-5
size: medium-sized
D: -
V: TRBV9
DNA: TGTGCCAGCAGCCCTACGGAGGGGTTCGGGACCCAGTACTTC
CDR3: CASSPTEGFGTQYF

J: TRBJ1-2
size: medium-sized
D: TRBD1
V: TRBV7-8
DNA: TGTGCCAGCAGCCCCCGGGACAGGGGGCGCGACGGCTATGGCTACACCTTC
CDR3: CASSPRDRGRDGYGYTF

J: TRBJ2-7
size: once
D: TRBD1
V: TRBV5-1
DNA: TGCGCCAGCAGCTGGACAGGCTCCTACGAGCAGTACTTC
CDR3: CASSWTGSYEQYF

J: TRBJ2-1
size: many
D: -
V: TRBV24-1
DNA: TGTGCCACCAGTCTGACGGATGGGGGGAGCTACAATGAGCAGTTCTTC
CDR3: CATSLTDGGSYNEQFF

J: TRBJ1-5
size: -
D: -
V: TRBV4-1
DNA: TGCGCCAGCAGCCAAGGGCGAATCAATCAGCCCCAGCATTTT
CDR3: CASSQGRINQPQHF

J: TRBJ2-1
size: many
D: TRBD2
V: TRBV19
DNA: TGTGCCAGTAGTATCGGACTAGCGGCCTACAATGAGCAGTTCTTC
CDR3: CASSIGLAAYNEQFF

J: TRBJ2-3
size: many
D: -
V: TRBV2
DNA: TGTGCCAGCAGTGAGTTGGTAGTCGGCACAGATACGCAGTATTTT
CDR3: CASSELVVGTDTQYF

J: TRBJ2-7
size: many
D: TRBD2
V: TRBV20-1
DNA: TGCAGTGCTAGAGACCCCGGGACTAGCCCATACGAGCAGTACTTC
CDR3: CSARDPGTSPYEQYF

J: TRBJ2-7
size: -
D: -
V: TRBV2
DNA: TGTGCCAGCAATCCGGCCAGGGGTTACGAGCAGTACTTC
CDR3: CASNPARGYEQYF

J: TRBJ2-1
size: many
D: -
V: TRBV5-6
DNA: TGTGCCAGCAGCTTTACGTCTCCGGTGGGAGATGAGCAGTTCTTC
CDR3: CASSFTSPVGDEQFF

J: TRBJ2-7
size: medium-sized
D: -
V: TRBV4-1
DNA: TGCGCCAGCAGCCAAGAATCAAGTTCCTACGAGCAGTACTTC
CDR3: CASSQESSSYEQYF

J: TRBJ1-6
size: medium-sized
D: TRBD1
V: TRBV9
DNA: TGTGCCAGCAGCGGGACAGGGGGGAATTCACCCCTCCACTTT
CDR3: CASSGTGGNSPLHF

J: TRBJ1-1
size: few
D: TRBD1
V: TRBV19
DNA: TGTGCCAGTAGGACAGGGCCAGGGACTGAAGCTTTCTTT
CDR3: CASRTGPGTEAFF

J: TRBJ1-4
size: medium-sized
D: -
V: TRBV15
DNA: TGTGCCACCAGCGTCTGGAGGAGGAATGAAAAACTGTTTTTT
CDR3: CATSVWRRNEKLFF

J: TRBJ2-3
size: medium-sized
D: TRBD2
V: TRBV20-1
DNA: TGCAGTGCGATAAGGACTAGCGGGCAACCCACTACGCAGTATTTT
CDR3: CSAIRTSGQPTTQYF

J: TRBJ2-7
size: medium-sized
D: TRBD1
V: TRBV7-9
DNA: TGTGCCAGCACCTACGACAGGGACTCCTACGAGCAGTACTTC
CDR3: CASTYDRDSYEQYF

J: TRBJ1-4
size: many
D: -
V: TRBV5-1
DNA: TGCGCCAGCAGCCACCGGGACCCTAATGAAAAACTGTTTTTT
CDR3: CASSHRDPNEKLFF

J: TRBJ2-3
size: medium-sized
D: -
V: TRBV7-2
DNA: TGTGCCAGCAGCTTGGATTATCTGAGCACAGATACGCAGTATTTT
CDR3: CASSLDYLSTDTQYF

J: TRBJ2-2
size: -
D: -
V: TRBV29-1
DNA: TGCAGCGTTGAAGTGCCAGGGGTGTACACCGGGGAGCTGTTTTTT
CDR3: CSVEVPGVYTGELFF

J: TRBJ1-4
size: -
D: -
V: TRBV27
DNA: TGTGCCAGTCCCTACAAGGGGGCTAATGAAAAACTGTTTTTT
CDR3: CASPYKGANEKLFF

J: TRBJ2-5
size: medium-sized
D: TRBD1
V: TRBV5-1
DNA: TGCGCCAGCACCCGACAGGGAGAAGAGACCCAGTACTTC
CDR3: CASTRQGEETQYF

J: TRBJ2-1
size: many
D: TRBD2
V: TRBV5-1
DNA: TGCGCCAGCAGCCCCGGGACTAGCGGGAGGGCCGTCAATGAGCAGTTCTTC
CDR3: CASSPGTSGRAVNEQFF

J: TRBJ1-5
size: -
D: -
V: TRBV20-1
DNA: TGCAGTGCTAGGGGGCAGAGCAATCAGCCCCAGCATTTT
CDR3: CSARGQSNQPQHF